This T cell receptor beta chain was sequenced in a study of T cell repertoires in cytomegalovirus infection. Background on the study: Based on public TCR beta signatures, there were indications of CMV infection and of a matching HLA type.

Germline-derived CDR1 and CDR2 are MNHEY and SMNVEV (reference sequence). V gave up 5 bases and J gave up 7 bases, with 15 bases separating them. This CDR3 has 13 amino acids. Each CDR3 protein is one row after TCRdb ran MiXCR on the reads. The sample consists of about 890,000 distinct CDR3 sequences, 31% of them appearing once. Note on this clonotype: What it binds is unknown.

Study-level results: HLA-C-restricted CMV-specific TCR beta clonotypes were dominant in the ex vivo response.

This sample comprised cultured CD8+ T cells from PBMCs, obtained from culture after CMV antigen stimulation. J is TRBJ2-7 and V is TRBV27; tentative D call: TRBD2 (6 bases). The receptor was isolated from a human donor in good health (CMV status not recorded). Some clones in this sample may be carry-over from other donors' samples. This CDR3 is CASSPGPGREQYF. Here the CDR3 DNA reads TGTGCCAGCAGTCCCGGGCCAGGGAGGGAGCAGTACTTC.